Each of the 19 T cell receptor beta chains below was sequenced from the same sample in a study of blood T cell repertoires in COVID-19. Profiling relied on immunoSEQ multiplex PCR, and the TCRdb table lists in-frame clones only, not all of them. Here the sample spans a few hundred thousand clones, around 87% being singletons. Sequenced material: PBMCs or T cells enriched from blood (not recorded which). The source is a man between 25 and 39 years old who had been exposed to COVID-19.

DNA for the CDR3: TGTGCCTGGAGCAGGGCCGTCCAAGAGACCCAGTACTTC. Its protein is CAWSRAVQETQYF. This chain connects TRBV30 to TRBJ2-5; D possibly corresponds to TRBD1 (5 bases). The germline V gene encodes CDR1 GTSNPN and CDR2 SVGIG (reference sequence). CDR3 length: 13 amino acids. The V and J ends lost 3 bases and 1 base respectively, with 9 bases between them.

This rearrangement joins TRBV14 to TRBJ1-4; D gene uncertain. There are 15 residues in the CDR3. V lost 2 bases and J 8 bases, leaving 15 bases between the germline ends. Germline V gene sequence: CDR1 SGHDN, CDR2 FVKESK. For the CDR3, the DNA is TGTGCCAGCAGCCAAATACGAGGGAAGGGAGAAAAACTGTTTTTT. Translating it yields CASSQIRGKGEKLFF.

The rearrangement joins TRBV5-1 to TRBJ2-5; tentative D call: TRBD2 (6 bases). Germline CDR1 is SGHRS and CDR2 is YFSETQ. This CDR3 has 13 residues. V shed 7 bases and J shed 1 base, with 11 bases lying between them. CDR3 amino acids: CASRRGSQETQYF. CDR3 bases: TGCGCCAGCCGTCGGGGGTCCCAAGAGACCCAGTACTTC.

This rearrangement joins TRBV19 to TRBJ2-5, with TRBD1 identical over 7 bases. This CDR3 is 14 amino acids long. J lost 4 bases, V lost 5 bases, and 7 bases had no gene match. Germline V gene data show CDR1 as LNHDA and CDR2 as SQIVND (reference sequence). The CDR3 protein is CASSRRGSRETQYF. CDR3 bases: TGTGCCAGTAGTCGCAGGGGGTCTCGAGAGACCCAGTACTTC.

V gene TRBV29-1 combines with J gene TRBJ1-2; a possible D gene is TRBD1 (5 bases). Germline V CDR1 and CDR2: SQVTM, ANQGSEA. V was cut by 8 bases and J by 6 bases, with 16 bases left in between. The CDR3 runs 12 residues. The CDR3 region is CSSLGQGDGYTF. The CDR3 DNA reads TGCAGCTCTCTAGGCCAGGGCGATGGCTACACCTTC.

The gene calls are TRBV6-2 or TRBV6-3 and TRBJ2-3, with D perhaps matching TRBD2 (5 bases). Looked up from germline, CDR1 is MNHEY and CDR2 is SVGEGT. The CDR3 has 16 amino acids. Deletions cut 2 bases from V and 6 bases from J, with 18 bases between. CDR3 amino acids: CASSYNIATITDTQYF. CDR3 coding DNA: TGTGCCAGCAGTTACAACATAGCGACTATTACTGATACGCAGTATTTT.

This rearrangement joins TRBV5-1 to TRBJ2-1; 10 bases are shared with TRBD2. The V and J ends lost 2 bases and 4 bases, in that order; junction bases with no gene match: 3. CDR1 is SGHRS and CDR2 is YFSETQ in the germline V gene. CDR3 length: 15 residues. In nucleotides, the CDR3 is TGCGCCAGCAGCTTTGGAGCGGGGGGGTACAATGAGCAGTTCTTC. Residues: CASSFGAGGYNEQFF.

The chain combines TRBV6-5 with TRBJ2-3, with TRBD2 identical over 7 bases. CDR1 is MNHEY, CDR2 SVGAGI, per germline. The CDR3 is 15 amino acids. Trimming at V came to 1 base and at J to 2 bases, leaving 3 bases not matched to a gene. CDR3 bases: TGTGCCAGCAGTTACTGGGAGGGATCCACAGATACGCAGTATTTT. This encodes CASSYWEGSTDTQYF.

This chain uses TRBV15 with TRBJ1-5; the match to TRBD1 covers 7 bases. This CDR3 comprises 15 residues. J lost 3 bases, V lost 2 bases, and 4 bases had no gene match. The germline CDR1 and CDR2 sequences are LNHNV and YYDKDF (reference sequence). CDR3 loop: CATSRSTGINQPQHF. The CDR3 DNA follows: TGTGCCACCAGCAGATCGACAGGGATCAATCAGCCCCAGCATTTT.

V usage is TRBV9 and J usage is TRBJ1-2; perhaps TRBD1 as D (6 bases). V was pared by 4 bases and J by 6 bases, with 16 bases between. The germline CDR1 and CDR2 sequences are SGDLS and YYNGEE. CDR3 length: 14 residues. The CDR3 here is CASSPRGDKNGYTF. The CDR3 DNA follows: TGTGCCAGCAGCCCCAGGGGCGATAAGAATGGCTACACCTTC.

This sequence joins TRBV27 and TRBJ1-2; 7 bases fit TRBD1. The germline V gene has CDR1 MNHEY and CDR2 SMNVEV (reference sequence). Trimming removed 3 bases from V and 5 bases from J; junction bases left unmatched: 6. The CDR3 contains 14 residues. The CDR3 spells CASSFKGAGYGYTF. The CDR3 nucleotides read TGTGCCAGCAGTTTTAAGGGGGCGGGGTATGGCTACACCTTC.

This chain joins TRBV20-1 and TRBJ1-2; D call uncertain. The CDR3 has 11 amino acids. The germline V gene has CDR1 DFQATT and CDR2 SNEGSKA (reference sequence). Trimming pared 2 bases from V and 4 bases from J, leaving 5 bases between. The CDR3 region is CSARHSYGYTF. CDR3 sequence (DNA): TGCAGTGCTAGACATAGCTATGGCTACACCTTC.

V and J are TRBV18 and TRBJ1-2; D is uncertain. This CDR3 contains 14 residues. Looked up from germline, CDR1 is KGHSH and CDR2 is LQKENI. V lost 2 bases and J lost 6, with 13 bases in between. CDR3 DNA: TGTGCCAGCTCACCAACGGGATTGGGTCATGGCTACACCTTC. Amino acid sequence: CASSPTGLGHGYTF. The full variable domain, completed using reference TRBV18 and TRBJ1-2, is NAGVMQNPRHLVRRRGQEARLRCSPMKGHSHVYWYRQLPEEGLKFMVYLQKENIIDESGMPKERFSAEFPKEGPSILRIQQVVRGDSAAYFCASSPTGLGHGYTFGSGTRLTVV.

This clone appeared a single time. This chain links TRBV18 with TRBJ1-3; TRBD1 is a possible D gene (6 bases). Germline V lookup: CDR1 KGHSH, CDR2 LQKENI. V gave up 2 bases and J gave up 2 bases, with 13 bases separating them. The CDR3 has 16 amino acids. CDR3 sequence: CASSPNGGSPGNTIYF. Written as DNA, the CDR3 is TGTGCCAGCTCACCAAATGGGGGCTCACCTGGAAACACCATATATTTT.

This clone was found once. The chain carries TRBV25-1 and TRBJ2-3; 7 bases are shared with TRBD2. With 5 bases clipped from V and 9 bases from J, the junction kept 8 bases outside the gene matches. Germline V gene data show CDR1 as MGHDK and CDR2 as SYGVNS. This CDR3 is built from 13 residues. The CDR3 loop is CASSRGTTKTQYF. The CDR3 nucleotides read TGTGCCAGCAGTCGTGGGACTACGAAAACGCAGTATTTT.

The chain has TRBV10-1 and TRBJ2-4, with TRBD1 identical over 7 bases. Trimming cost V 6 bases and J 8 bases; bases outside gene matches: 10. The germline gives CDR1 WNHNN, CDR2 SYGVQD (reference sequence). This CDR3 is built from 14 residues. The CDR3: CASSRQGFNDIQYF. In nucleotides, the CDR3 is TGCGCCAGCAGCCGACAGGGATTTAACGACATTCAGTACTTC.

The chain joins TRBV4-1 to TRBJ2-7; possible D gene TRBD2, 6 bases. The CDR3 has 15 residues. Germline CDR1 and CDR2: MGHRA and YSYEKL. Trimming took 3 bases from V and 2 from J, leaving 14 bases between them. The CDR3 region is CASSHQRDLAYEQYF. In DNA form, the CDR3 reads TGCGCCAGCAGCCACCAAAGGGACTTAGCCTACGAGCAGTACTTC.

This clone was detected only once. The V gene is TRBV6-2 or TRBV6-3, the J gene TRBJ1-1; tentatively, D is TRBD1 (6 bases). Trimming left V 5 bases short and J 5 bases short, with 12 bases between. The germline V gene encodes CDR1 MNHEY and CDR2 SVGEGT. The CDR3 sequence is 13 residues long. The CDR3 loop reads CASSRGLRTEAFF. CDR3 DNA: TGTGCCAGCAGTAGGGGGTTGAGGACTGAAGCTTTCTTT.

This rearrangement joins TRBV19 to TRBJ2-1; D may be TRBD2 (6 bases). This CDR3 contains 16 residues. The germline gives CDR1 LNHDA, CDR2 SQIVND (reference sequence). Trimming took 7 bases from V and 2 from J, leaving 18 bases between them. CDR3 sequence: CASTSSGTHPYNEQFF. In DNA, the CDR3 is TGTGCCAGTACATCCTCCGGGACTCATCCCTACAATGAGCAGTTCTTC.